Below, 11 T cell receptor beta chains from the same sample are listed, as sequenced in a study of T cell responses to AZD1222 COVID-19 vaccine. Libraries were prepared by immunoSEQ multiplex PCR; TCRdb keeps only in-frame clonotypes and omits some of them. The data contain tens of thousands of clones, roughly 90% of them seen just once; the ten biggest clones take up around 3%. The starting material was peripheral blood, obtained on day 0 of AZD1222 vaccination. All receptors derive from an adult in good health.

The CDR3, as DNA: TGTGCCAGCAGCCAAGAGGCAAGTAGGGGATACACCATATATTTT. Amino acids: CASSQEASRGYTIYF. The V and J genes are TRBV3-1 (or the pseudogene TRBV3-2) and TRBJ1-3, with D perhaps TRBD1 (5 bases). The CDR3 covers 15 residues. The germline V and J ends were trimmed by 0 bases and 8 bases, with 14 bases remaining between them. CDR1 is LGHDT, CDR2 YNNKEL, per germline (reference sequence).

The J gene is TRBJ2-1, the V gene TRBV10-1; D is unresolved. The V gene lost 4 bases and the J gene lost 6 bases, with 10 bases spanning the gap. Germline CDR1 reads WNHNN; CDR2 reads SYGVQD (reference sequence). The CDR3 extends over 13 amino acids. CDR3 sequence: CASSGSTINEQFF. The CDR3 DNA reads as TGCGCCAGCAGTGGGAGTACCATCAATGAGCAGTTCTTC.

Written as DNA, the CDR3 is TGTGCCAGTAGTCTTTGGCAGGATAATTCACCCCTCCACTTT. Protein product: CASSLWQDNSPLHF. This chain joins TRBV19 and TRBJ1-6; D is unresolved. This CDR3 is 14 amino acids long. Trimming left V 5 bases short and J 5 bases short, with 10 bases between. Looked up from germline, CDR1 is LNHDA and CDR2 is SQIVND (reference sequence).

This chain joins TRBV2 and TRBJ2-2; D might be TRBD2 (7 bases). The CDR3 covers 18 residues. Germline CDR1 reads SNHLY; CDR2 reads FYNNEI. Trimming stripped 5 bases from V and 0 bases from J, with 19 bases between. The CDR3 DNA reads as TGTGCCAGCAGTCAGGGACACGGGACTAACGCGAACACCGGGGAGCTGTTTTTT. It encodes CASSQGHGTNANTGELFF. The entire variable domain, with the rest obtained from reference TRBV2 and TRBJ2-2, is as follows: EPEVTQTPSHQVTQMGQEVILRCVPISNHLYFYWYRQILGQKVEFLVSFYNNEISEKSEIFDDQFSVERPDGSNFTLKIRSTKLEDSAMYFCASSQGHGTNANTGELFFGEGSRLTVL.

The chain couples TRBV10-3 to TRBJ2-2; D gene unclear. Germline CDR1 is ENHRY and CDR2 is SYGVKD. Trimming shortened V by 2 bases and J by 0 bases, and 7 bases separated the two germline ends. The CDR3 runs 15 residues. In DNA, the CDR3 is TGTGCCATCAGTGAGGCCAGCGCGAACACCGGGGAGCTGTTTTTT. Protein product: CAISEASANTGELFF.

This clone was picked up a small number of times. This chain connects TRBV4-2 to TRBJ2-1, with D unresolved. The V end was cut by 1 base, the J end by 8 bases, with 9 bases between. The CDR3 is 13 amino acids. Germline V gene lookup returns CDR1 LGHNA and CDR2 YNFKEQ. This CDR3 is CASSQAGTDEQFF. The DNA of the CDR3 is TGTGCCAGCAGCCAAGCAGGTACCGATGAGCAGTTCTTC.

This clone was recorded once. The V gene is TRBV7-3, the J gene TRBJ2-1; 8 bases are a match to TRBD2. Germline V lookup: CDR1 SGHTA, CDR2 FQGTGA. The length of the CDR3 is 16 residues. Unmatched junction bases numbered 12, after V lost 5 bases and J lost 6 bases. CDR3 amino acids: CASSAPLAGGRNEQFF. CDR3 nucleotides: TGTGCCAGCAGCGCCCCACTCGCGGGGGGCCGCAATGAGCAGTTCTTC.

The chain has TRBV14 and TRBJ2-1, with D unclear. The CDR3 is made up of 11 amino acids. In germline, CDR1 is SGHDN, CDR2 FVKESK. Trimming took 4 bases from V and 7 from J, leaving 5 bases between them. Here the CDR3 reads CASSLANEQFF. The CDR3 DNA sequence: TGTGCCAGCAGCCTAGCAAATGAGCAGTTCTTC.

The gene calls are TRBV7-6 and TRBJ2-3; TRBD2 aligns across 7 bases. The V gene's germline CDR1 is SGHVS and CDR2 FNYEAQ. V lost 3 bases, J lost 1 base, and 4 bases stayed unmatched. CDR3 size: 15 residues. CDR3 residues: CASSFLAERTDTQYF. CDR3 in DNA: TGTGCCAGCAGCTTCCTAGCGGAGCGCACAGATACGCAGTATTTT.

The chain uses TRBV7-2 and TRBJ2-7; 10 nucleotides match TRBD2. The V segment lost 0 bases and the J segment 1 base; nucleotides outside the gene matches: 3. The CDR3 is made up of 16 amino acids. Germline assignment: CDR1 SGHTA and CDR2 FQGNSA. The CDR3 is CASSLASGGRSYEQYF. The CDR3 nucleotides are TGTGCCAGCAGCTTAGCTAGCGGGGGGCGATCCTACGAGCAGTACTTC.

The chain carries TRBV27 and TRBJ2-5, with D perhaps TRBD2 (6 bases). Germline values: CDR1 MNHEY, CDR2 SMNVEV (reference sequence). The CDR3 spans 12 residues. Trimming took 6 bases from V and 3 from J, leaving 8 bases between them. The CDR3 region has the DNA TGTGCCAGCAGCGGGACTGAAGAGACCCAGTACTTC. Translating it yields CASSGTEETQYF.